Shown below are 8 T cell receptor beta chains from a single sample sequenced in a study of T-cell reconstitution after alpha-beta-depleted transplantation in children. Preparation of the TCRbeta library used unique molecular identifiers. TCRdb reprocessed the PCR reads with MiXCR, giving one entry per CDR3 protein. This table has 500,000 or so distinct CDR3 sequences, about 30% appearing once. The sequences come from PBMCs from the stem cell graft donor, collected from the stem cell graft. The receptors were sampled from a human donor who donated a stem cell graft to a child with aplastic anemia.

The chain carries TRBV10-2 and TRBJ2-7; tentatively, D is TRBD2 (6 bases). The CDR3 is 13 amino acids. Germline V lookup: CDR1 WSHSY, CDR2 SAAADI. Trimming stripped 6 bases from V and 8 bases from J, with 17 bases between. The CDR3 DNA reads as TGCGCCAGCAGCCGTGGGGGGATTGAGAAGCAGTACTTC. Residues: CASSRGGIEKQYF.

This clonotype has only a few counts. The V and J genes are TRBV12-3 or TRBV12-4 and TRBJ1-4, with 9 positions matching TRBD1. J lost 8 bases, V lost 6 bases, and 7 bases had no gene match. The length of the CDR3 is 14 residues. CDR3 loop: CASSLDRGGEKLFF. As DNA, the CDR3 is TGTGCCAGCAGCCTCGACAGGGGGGGCGAAAAACTGTTTTTT.

CDR3 sequence reads: CSASPVSHGNTIYF. The CDR3, as DNA: TGCAGTGCTTCCCCTGTTAGCCACGGAAACACCATATATTTT. The chain carries TRBV20-1 and TRBJ1-3, with D unresolved. Trimming pared 5 bases from V and 4 bases from J, leaving 15 bases between. The CDR3 length is 14 residues. The germline gives CDR1 DFQATT, CDR2 SNEGSKA (reference sequence).

The genes are TRBV6-1 and TRBJ2-1, with D unresolved. The CDR3 is 16 residues long. Germline values: CDR1 MNHNS, CDR2 SASEGT. The V and J ends lost 0 bases and 1 base respectively, with 10 bases between them. The CDR3 loop reads CASSEALSSSYNEQFF. The CDR3 DNA is TGTGCCAGCAGTGAAGCGCTTAGCTCGTCCTACAATGAGCAGTTCTTC.

The chain employs TRBV7-8 and TRBJ1-4; TRBD1 matches 10 bases. Germline-derived CDR1 and CDR2 are SGHVS and FQNEAQ. V lost 5 bases and J lost 8; bases outside the gene matches: 5. The CDR3 has 14 amino acids. CDR3 residues: CASSPGQGWEKLFF. CDR3 DNA: TGTGCCAGCAGCCCGGGACAGGGGTGGGAAAAACTGTTTTTT.

The gene calls are TRBV5-1 and TRBJ2-1, with D possibly matching TRBD1 (6 bases). Per germline, CDR1 SGHRS and CDR2 YFSETQ. The V end was cut by 3 bases, the J end by 2 bases, with 9 bases between. There are 14 residues in the CDR3. The CDR3 bases are TGCGCCAGCAGCTCTGGACAGACCTACAATGAGCAGTTCTTC. It yields the protein CASSSGQTYNEQFF.

This clonotype came up a few times. The gene calls are TRBV5-1 and TRBJ1-1; 7 positions agree with TRBD1. The V gene's germline CDR1 is SGHRS and CDR2 YFSETQ. Germline trimming cut 5 bases from V and 6 bases from J; bases unmatched to any gene: 4. This CDR3 comprises 12 residues. CDR3 region: CASSGDSPEAFF. The CDR3 DNA reads as TGCGCCAGCAGTGGGGACAGCCCTGAAGCTTTCTTT.

The rearrangement uses TRBV7-9 and TRBJ2-7; tentative D call: TRBD2 (6 bases). Germline assignment: CDR1 SEHNR and CDR2 FQNEAQ (reference sequence). V gave up 5 bases and J gave up 7 bases, with 12 bases separating them. The CDR3 is 12 amino acids. CDR3 amino acids: CASSRDRGEQYV. The CDR3 bases are TGTGCCAGCAGCCGGGACCGGGGGGAGCAGTACGTC.